This entry concerns a single TCR beta chain. The source of the sample is a study of T cell responses to AZD1222 COVID-19 vaccine. Germline CDR1 LNHDA, CDR2 SQIVND (reference sequence). This CDR3 spans 15 amino acids. The V end was cut by 6 bases, the J end by 0 bases, with 12 bases between. Here immunoSEQ multiplex PCR was the method, and the copy in TCRdb shows in-frame clones only, minus some. Among roughly 200,000 clones listed, over 85% were seen once. This receptor was taken from an adult who received the MenACWY meningococcal vaccine as a control. The material sequenced was peripheral blood, taken 28 days after the second dose of the MenACWY control vaccine. The chain has TRBV19 and TRBJ1-3; D is possibly TRBD1 (5 bases). The CDR3 loop is CASSGGTNSGNTIYF. The CDR3, as DNA: TGTGCCAGTAGCGGGGGTACGAACTCTGGAAACACCATATATTTT.